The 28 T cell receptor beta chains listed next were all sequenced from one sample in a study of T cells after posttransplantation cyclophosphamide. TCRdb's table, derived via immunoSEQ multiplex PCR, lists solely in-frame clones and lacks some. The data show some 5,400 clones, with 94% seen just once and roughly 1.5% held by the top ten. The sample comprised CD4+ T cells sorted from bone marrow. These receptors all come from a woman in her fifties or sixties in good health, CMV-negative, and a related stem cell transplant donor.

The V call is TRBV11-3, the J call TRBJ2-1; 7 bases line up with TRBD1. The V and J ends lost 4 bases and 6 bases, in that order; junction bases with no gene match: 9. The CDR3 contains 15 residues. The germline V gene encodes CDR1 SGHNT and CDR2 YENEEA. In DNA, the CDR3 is TGTGCCAGCAGCTCTACAGGGGCTCTCTTCAATGAGCAGTTCTTC. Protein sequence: CASSSTGALFNEQFF.

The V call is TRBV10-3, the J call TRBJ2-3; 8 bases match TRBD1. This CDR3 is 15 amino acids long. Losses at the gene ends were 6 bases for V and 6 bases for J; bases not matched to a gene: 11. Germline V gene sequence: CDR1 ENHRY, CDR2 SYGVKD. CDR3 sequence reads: CAIRTDRDGLDTQYF. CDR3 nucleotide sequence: TGTGCCATCAGGACGGACAGGGACGGTTTGGATACGCAGTATTTT.

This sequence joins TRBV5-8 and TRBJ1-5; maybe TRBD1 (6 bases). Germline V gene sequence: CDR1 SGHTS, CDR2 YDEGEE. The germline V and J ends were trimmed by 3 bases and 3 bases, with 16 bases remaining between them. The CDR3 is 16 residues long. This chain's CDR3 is CASSSGQTFFNQPQHF. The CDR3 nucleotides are TGTGCCAGCAGCTCTGGACAGACTTTTTTCAATCAGCCCCAGCATTTT.

CDR3 amino acids: CASSSPQDSNYGYTF. As DNA, the CDR3 is TGTGCCAGCAGTTCCCCCCAGGACTCTAACTATGGCTACACCTTC. The genes are TRBV6-6 and TRBJ1-2, with no clear D. The CDR3 runs 15 residues. Germline lookup yields CDR1 MNHNY and CDR2 SVGAGI (reference sequence). The V and J ends lost 4 bases and 0 bases respectively, with 12 bases between them.

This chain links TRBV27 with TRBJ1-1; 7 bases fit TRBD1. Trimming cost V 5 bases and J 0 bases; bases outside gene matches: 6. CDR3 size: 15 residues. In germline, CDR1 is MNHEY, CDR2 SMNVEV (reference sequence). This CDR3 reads CASSRAGGLNTEAFF. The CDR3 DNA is TGTGCCAGCAGTCGGGCAGGGGGGCTGAACACTGAAGCTTTCTTT.

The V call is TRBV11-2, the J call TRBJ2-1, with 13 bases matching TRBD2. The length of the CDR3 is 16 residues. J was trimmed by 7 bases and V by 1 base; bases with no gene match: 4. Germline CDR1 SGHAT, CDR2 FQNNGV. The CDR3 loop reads CASSLGPGLAGNEQFF. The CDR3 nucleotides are TGTGCCAGCAGCTTAGGACCGGGACTAGCGGGAAATGAGCAGTTCTTC.

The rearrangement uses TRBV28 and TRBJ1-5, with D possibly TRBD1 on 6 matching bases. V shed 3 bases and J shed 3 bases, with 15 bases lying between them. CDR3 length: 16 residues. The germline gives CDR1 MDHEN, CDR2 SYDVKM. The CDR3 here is CASSFPGGRDNQPQHF. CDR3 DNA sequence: TGTGCCAGCAGTTTCCCGGGGGGCCGGGACAATCAGCCCCAGCATTTT.

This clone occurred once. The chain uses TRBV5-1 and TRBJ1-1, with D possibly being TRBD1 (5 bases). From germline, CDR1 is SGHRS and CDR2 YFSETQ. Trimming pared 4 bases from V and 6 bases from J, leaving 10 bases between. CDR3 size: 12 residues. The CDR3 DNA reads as TGCGCCAGCAGCCCTCAGGGATCTGAAGCTTTCTTT. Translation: CASSPQGSEAFF.

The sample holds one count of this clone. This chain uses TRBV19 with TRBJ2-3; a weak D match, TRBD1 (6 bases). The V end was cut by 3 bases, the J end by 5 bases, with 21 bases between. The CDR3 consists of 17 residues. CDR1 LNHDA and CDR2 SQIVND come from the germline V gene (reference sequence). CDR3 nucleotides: TGTGCCAGTAGTATTGCGGGCACAGGGTCTTTTATAGATACGCAGTATTTT. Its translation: CASSIAGTGSFIDTQYF.

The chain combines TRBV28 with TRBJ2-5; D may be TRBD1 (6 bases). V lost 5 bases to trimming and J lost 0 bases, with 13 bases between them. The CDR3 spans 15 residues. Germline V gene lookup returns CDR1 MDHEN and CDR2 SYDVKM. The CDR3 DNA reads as TGTGCCAGCAGTGCAAGGACAGCCCACCAAGAGACCCAGTACTTC. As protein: CASSARTAHQETQYF.

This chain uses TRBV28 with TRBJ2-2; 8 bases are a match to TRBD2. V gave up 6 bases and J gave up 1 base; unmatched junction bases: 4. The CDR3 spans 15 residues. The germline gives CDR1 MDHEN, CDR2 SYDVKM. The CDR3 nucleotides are TGTGCCAGCAGCGGGGGGGCCGGGAACACCGGGGAGCTGTTTTTT. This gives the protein CASSGGAGNTGELFF.

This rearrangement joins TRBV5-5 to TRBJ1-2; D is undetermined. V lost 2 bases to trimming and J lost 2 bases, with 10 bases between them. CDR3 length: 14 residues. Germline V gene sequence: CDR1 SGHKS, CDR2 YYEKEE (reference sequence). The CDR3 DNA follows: TGTGCCAGCAGCTTAGTCCCCGGGAACTATGGCTACACCTTC. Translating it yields CASSLVPGNYGYTF.

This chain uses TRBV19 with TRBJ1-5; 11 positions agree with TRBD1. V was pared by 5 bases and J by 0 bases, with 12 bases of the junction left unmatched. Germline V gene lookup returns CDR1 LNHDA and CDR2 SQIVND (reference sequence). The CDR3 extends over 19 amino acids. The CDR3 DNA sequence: TGTGCCAGTAGTCCCTCCTGGACAGGGGGCGCATATAGCAATCAGCCCCAGCATTTT. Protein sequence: CASSPSWTGGAYSNQPQHF.

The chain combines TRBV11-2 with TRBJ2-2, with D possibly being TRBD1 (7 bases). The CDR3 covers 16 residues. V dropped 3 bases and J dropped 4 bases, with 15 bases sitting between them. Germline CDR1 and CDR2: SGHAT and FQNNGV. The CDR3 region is CASSLLEGAGTGELFF. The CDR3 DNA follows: TGTGCCAGCAGCTTGTTGGAGGGGGCTGGCACCGGGGAGCTGTTTTTT.

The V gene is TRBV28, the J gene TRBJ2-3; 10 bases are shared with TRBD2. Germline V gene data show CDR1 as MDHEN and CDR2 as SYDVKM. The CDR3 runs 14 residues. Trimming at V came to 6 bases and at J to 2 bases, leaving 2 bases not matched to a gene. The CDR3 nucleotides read TGTGCCAGCAGAACTAGCGGGATCACAGATACGCAGTATTTT. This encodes CASRTSGITDTQYF.

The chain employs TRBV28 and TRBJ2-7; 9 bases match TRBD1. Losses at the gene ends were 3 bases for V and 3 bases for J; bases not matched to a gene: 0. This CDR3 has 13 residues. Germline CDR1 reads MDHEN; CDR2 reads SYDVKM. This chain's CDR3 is CASSLDRGYEQYV. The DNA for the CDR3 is TGTGCCAGCAGTTTGGACAGGGGCTACGAGCAGTACGTC.

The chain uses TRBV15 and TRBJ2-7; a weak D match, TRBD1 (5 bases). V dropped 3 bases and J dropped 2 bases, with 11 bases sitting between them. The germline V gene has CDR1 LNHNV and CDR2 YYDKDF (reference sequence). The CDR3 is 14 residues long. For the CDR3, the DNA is TGTGCCACCAGCAGGGACAAAGGACCCTACGAGCAGTACGTC. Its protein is CATSRDKGPYEQYV.

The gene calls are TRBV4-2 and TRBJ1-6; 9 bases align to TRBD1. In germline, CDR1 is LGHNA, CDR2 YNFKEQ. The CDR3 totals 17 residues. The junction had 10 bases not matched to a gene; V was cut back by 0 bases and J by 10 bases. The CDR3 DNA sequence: TGTGCCAGCAGCCAAGATCAAACAGGGGGCGCATGGTCACCCCTCCACTTT. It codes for CASSQDQTGGAWSPLHF.

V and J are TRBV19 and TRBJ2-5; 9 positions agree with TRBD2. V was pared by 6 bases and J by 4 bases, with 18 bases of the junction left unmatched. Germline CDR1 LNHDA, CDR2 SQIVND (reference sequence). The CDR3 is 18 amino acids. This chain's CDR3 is CASSTSMGGSGGRETQYF. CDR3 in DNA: TGTGCCAGTAGCACTTCGATGGGTGGAAGCGGGGGGCGAGAGACCCAGTACTTC.

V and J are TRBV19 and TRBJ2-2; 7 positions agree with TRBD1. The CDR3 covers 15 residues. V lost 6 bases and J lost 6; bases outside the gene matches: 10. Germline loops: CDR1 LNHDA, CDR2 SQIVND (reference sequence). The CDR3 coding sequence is TGTGCCAGTAGGAATCCGGGACAGCGCCCCGGGGAGCTGTTTTTT. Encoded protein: CASRNPGQRPGELFF.

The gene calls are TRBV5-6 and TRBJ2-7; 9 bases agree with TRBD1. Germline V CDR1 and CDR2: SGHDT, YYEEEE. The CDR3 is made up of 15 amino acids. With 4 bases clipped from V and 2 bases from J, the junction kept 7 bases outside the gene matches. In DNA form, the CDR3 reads TGTGCCAGCAGCCTGCCGGGACAGGGTACCTACGAGCAGTACGTC. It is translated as CASSLPGQGTYEQYV.

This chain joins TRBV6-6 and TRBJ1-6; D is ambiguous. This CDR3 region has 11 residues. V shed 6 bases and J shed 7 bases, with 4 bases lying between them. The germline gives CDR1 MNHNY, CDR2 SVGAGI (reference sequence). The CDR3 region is CASRTNSPLHF. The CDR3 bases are TGTGCCAGCAGGACAAATTCACCCCTCCACTTT.

CDR3 sequence: CASSEKSVTGFASGANVLTF. DNA of the CDR3: TGTGCCAGCAGTGAAAAGTCGGTGACAGGGTTTGCCTCTGGGGCCAACGTCCTGACTTTC. V usage is TRBV6-1 and J usage is TRBJ2-6, with TRBD1 identical over 7 bases. The CDR3 is 20 residues long. The V gene's germline CDR1 is MNHNS and CDR2 SASEGT. V dropped 2 bases and J dropped 0; count of bases not matched to a gene: 13.

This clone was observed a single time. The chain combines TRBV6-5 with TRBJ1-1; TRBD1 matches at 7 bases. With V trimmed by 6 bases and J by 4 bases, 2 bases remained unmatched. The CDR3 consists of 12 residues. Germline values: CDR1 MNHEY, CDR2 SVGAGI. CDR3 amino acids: CASRSGGTEAFF. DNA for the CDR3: TGTGCCAGCAGATCAGGGGGCACTGAAGCTTTCTTT.

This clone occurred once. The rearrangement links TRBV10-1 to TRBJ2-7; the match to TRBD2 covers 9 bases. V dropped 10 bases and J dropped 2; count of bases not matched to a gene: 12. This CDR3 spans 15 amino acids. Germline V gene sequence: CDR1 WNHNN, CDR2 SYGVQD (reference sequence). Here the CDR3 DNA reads TGCGCCACCGGGGCCCCGGGACTAGCTACCTACGAGCAGTACGTC. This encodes CATGAPGLATYEQYV.

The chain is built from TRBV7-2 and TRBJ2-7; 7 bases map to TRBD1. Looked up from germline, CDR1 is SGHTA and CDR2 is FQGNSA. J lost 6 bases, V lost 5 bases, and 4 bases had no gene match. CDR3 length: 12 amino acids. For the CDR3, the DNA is TGTGCCAGCAGCAAGGACAGGCTCGAGCAGTACGTC. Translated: CASSKDRLEQYV.

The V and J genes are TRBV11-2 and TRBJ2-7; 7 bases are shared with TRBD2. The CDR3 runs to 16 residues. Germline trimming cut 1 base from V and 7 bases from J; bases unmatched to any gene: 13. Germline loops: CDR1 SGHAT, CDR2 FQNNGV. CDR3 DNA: TGTGCCAGCAGCTTAGGCGGGGGACTGACCCATTCTGAGCAGTACTTC. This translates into CASSLGGGLTHSEQYF.

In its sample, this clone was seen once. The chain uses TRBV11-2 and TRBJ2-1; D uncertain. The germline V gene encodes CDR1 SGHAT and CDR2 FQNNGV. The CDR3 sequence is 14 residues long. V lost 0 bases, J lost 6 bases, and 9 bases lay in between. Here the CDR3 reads CASSLEGGLNEQFF. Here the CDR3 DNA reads TGTGCCAGCAGCTTAGAGGGTGGGCTCAATGAGCAGTTCTTC. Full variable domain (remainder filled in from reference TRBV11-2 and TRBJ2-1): EAGVAQSPRYKIIEKRQSVAFWCNPISGHATLYWYQQILGQGPKLLIQFQNNGVVDDSQLPKDRFSAERLKGVDSTLKIQPAKLEDSAVYLCASSLEGGLNEQFFGPGTRLTVL.